These 10 T cell receptor beta chains originate from one sample sequenced in a study of early T cells in non-severe SARS-CoV-2 infection. Via MiXCR, TCRdb re-called the 5' RACE reads, giving one row per CDR3 protein. Here the sample spans tens of thousands of distinct CDR3 sequences, roughly 8.2% being singletons. Material: whole blood. These TCRs come from an adult who was a healthcare worker with PCR-confirmed SARS-CoV-2 infection or an uninfected control (not recorded which).

This clonotype was found many times. V usage is TRBV4-2 and J usage is TRBJ2-2, with unresolved D. The V end lost 0 bases, the J end lost 4 bases, and 9 bases lay between the germline ends. The CDR3 length is 15 residues. The germline V gene encodes CDR1 LGHNA and CDR2 YNFKEQ. The CDR3 nucleotides are TGTGCCAGCAGCCAAGAAACTTACGTCACCGGGGAGCTGTTTTTT. Its translation is CASSQETYVTGELFF.

The V call is TRBV28, the J call TRBJ2-7; 9 bases match TRBD2. V shed 3 bases, J shed 5 bases, and the junction held 8 bases outside the gene matches. Per germline, CDR1 MDHEN and CDR2 SYDVKM. There are 15 residues in the CDR3. CDR3 DNA: TGTGCCAGCAGTTTTAGCGGGAGCGGGGTGAACGAGCAGTACTTC. It yields the protein CASSFSGSGVNEQYF.

This clonotype was counted ten times or more. This chain joins TRBV29-1 and TRBJ2-7; perhaps D is TRBD1 or TRBD2 (5 bases each). V dropped 4 bases and J dropped 4 bases, with 11 bases sitting between them. The CDR3 has 12 amino acids. Germline V gives CDR1 SQVTM, CDR2 ANQGSEA. CDR3 in DNA: TGCAGCGTTGGACGGGGCCAGTACGAGCAGTACTTC. Protein sequence: CSVGRGQYEQYF.

V usage is TRBV6-1 and J usage is TRBJ2-1; D may be TRBD2 (6 bases). CDR3 size: 12 residues. Germline CDR1 is MNHNS and CDR2 is SASEGT. V lost 3 bases to trimming and J lost 6 bases, with 6 bases between them. CDR3 in DNA: TGTGCCAGCAGTGAGCGGGGCAATGAGCAGTTCTTC. It codes for CASSERGNEQFF.

The rearrangement links TRBV20-1 to TRBJ1-2; D is possibly TRBD1 (5 bases). From germline, CDR1 is DFQATT and CDR2 SNEGSKA (reference sequence). Trimming cost V 1 base and J 4 bases, with 7 bases left between them. The CDR3 extends over 12 amino acids. The CDR3 DNA is TGCAGTGCTAGAGTCGGGGGCTATGGCTACACCTTC. Its translation: CSARVGGYGYTF.

This clonotype was seen a handful of times. The chain links TRBV20-1 to TRBJ2-7; D possibly corresponds to TRBD1 (6 bases). The germline gives CDR1 DFQATT, CDR2 SNEGSKA (reference sequence). The CDR3 is 13 amino acids. The V end was cut by 3 bases, the J end by 4 bases, with 13 bases between. CDR3 amino acids: CSASRDKRYEQYF. CDR3 coding DNA: TGCAGTGCTAGCCGGGACAAGAGGTACGAGCAGTACTTC.

This clonotype was picked up a small number of times. The chain carries TRBV27 and TRBJ2-6, with D possibly being TRBD1 (6 bases). Germline V gene sequence: CDR1 MNHEY, CDR2 SMNVEV (reference sequence). Trimming removed 5 bases at V and 2 bases at J, with 13 bases between. The CDR3 extends over 16 amino acids. CDR3 coding DNA: TGTGCCAGCAGTGAGTTACAGGGTGCTGGGGCCAACGTCCTGACTTTC. Its protein is CASSELQGAGANVLTF.

CDR3 residues: CASSQARDEQYF. CDR3 in DNA: TGCGCCAGCAGCCAGGCGAGGGACGAGCAGTACTTC. The gene calls are TRBV4-1 and TRBJ2-7, with a possible D match to TRBD2 (5 bases). This CDR3 contains 12 residues. Trimming left V 3 bases short and J 5 bases short, with 8 bases between. Germline V gene data show CDR1 as MGHRA and CDR2 as YSYEKL.

This clonotype appeared a few times. This chain joins TRBV5-1 and TRBJ2-1, with D possibly called TRBD1 or TRBD2 (5 bases each). Germline CDR1 and CDR2: SGHRS and YFSETQ. V was clipped by 4 bases and J by 0 bases, with 17 bases between them. This CDR3 has 17 amino acids. The DNA of the CDR3 is TGCGCCAGCAGCCCAGGGCTAGCCCTAAGCTCCTACAATGAGCAGTTCTTC. It yields the protein CASSPGLALSSYNEQFF.

In its sample, this clonotype was seen many times. The chain couples TRBV18 to TRBJ2-5, with D hard to call. Germline V lookup: CDR1 KGHSH, CDR2 LQKENI. The V gene lost 0 bases and the J gene lost 4 bases, with 9 bases spanning the gap. The CDR3 contains 14 residues. The CDR3 DNA reads TGTGCCAGCTCACCACCTCAAAATCCAGAGACCCAGTACTTC. The encoded protein is CASSPPQNPETQYF. Looking up the rest from reference TRBV18 and TRBJ2-5 gives the full variable domain: NAGVMQNPRHLVRRRGQEARLRCSPMKGHSHVYWYRQLPEEGLKFMVYLQKENIIDESGMPKERFSAEFPKEGPSILRIQQVVRGDSAAYFCASSPPQNPETQYFGPGTRLLVL.